Shown below are 9 T cell receptor beta chains from a single sample sequenced in a study of blood T cell repertoires in COVID-19. Sequencing was performed with immunoSEQ multiplex PCR; in TCRdb, only in-frame clones are kept and a portion is missing. The sample holds some 160,000 clones, roughly 74% seen once. The sample was peripheral blood. The receptors here all came from a woman older than 75 with acute or convalescent COVID-19.

The chain links TRBV5-1 to TRBJ2-7, with 10 nucleotides matching TRBD1. CDR1 and CDR2 from the germline V gene are SGHRS and YFSETQ. J gave up 2 bases and V 1 base, and 3 bases lay outside the gene matches. This CDR3 is 15 amino acids long. CDR3 nucleotides: TGCGCCAGCAGCTTGATGACAGGGGGCACCTACGAGCAGTACTTC. It translates to CASSLMTGGTYEQYF.

This sequence joins TRBV9 and TRBJ2-2; the D gene is possibly TRBD1 (5 bases). Trimming stripped 4 bases from V and 5 bases from J, with 15 bases between. From germline, CDR1 is SGDLS and CDR2 YYNGEE. The CDR3 length is 15 residues. The CDR3 sequence is CASSPRAGRTGELFF. The DNA of the CDR3 is TGTGCCAGCAGCCCCAGGGCCGGGCGTACCGGGGAGCTGTTTTTT.

V and J are TRBV5-5 and TRBJ2-2, with a weak D call TRBD1 (5 bases). Germline V lookup: CDR1 SGHKS, CDR2 YYEKEE (reference sequence). CDR3 length: 16 amino acids. V gave up 0 bases and J gave up 4 bases, with 13 bases separating them. CDR3 sequence reads: CASSLVVGQITGELFF. The CDR3 DNA reads TGTGCCAGCAGCTTGGTGGTGGGGCAGATCACCGGGGAGCTGTTTTTT.

The chain employs TRBV3-1 (or the pseudogene TRBV3-2) and TRBJ1-1, with 10 bases identical to TRBD1. There are 15 residues in the CDR3. CDR1 and CDR2 from the germline V gene are LGHDT and YNNKEL (reference sequence). Unmatched junction bases numbered 5, after V lost 4 bases and J lost 3 bases. The CDR3 reads CASSLTGTGDTEAFF. As DNA, the CDR3 is TGTGCCAGCAGCCTCACCGGGACAGGGGACACTGAAGCTTTCTTT.

This clone was seen a handful of times. The gene calls are TRBV5-5 and TRBJ1-3; TRBD1 matches 12 bases. Germline CDR1 reads SGHKS; CDR2 reads YYEKEE (reference sequence). The CDR3 has 16 amino acids. V lost 4 bases to trimming and J lost 4 bases; unmatched junction nucleotides: 6. CDR3 sequence: CASSRDRGRGGNTIYF. The CDR3 DNA follows: TGTGCCAGCAGCCGGGACAGGGGGCGAGGAGGAAACACCATATATTTT.

The chain joins TRBV4-2 to TRBJ2-3; perhaps TRBD1 as D (5 bases). The CDR3 is 16 amino acids. Germline values: CDR1 LGHNA, CDR2 YNFKEQ. Trimming stripped 0 bases from V and 1 base from J, with 11 bases between. CDR3 DNA sequence: TGTGCCAGCAGCCAAGAAGTGGGCAGGGGCACAGATACGCAGTATTTT. Amino acid sequence: CASSQEVGRGTDTQYF.

The chain is built from TRBV6-5 and TRBJ1-5, with D maybe TRBD1 (5 bases). Per germline, CDR1 MNHEY and CDR2 SVGAGI. Deletions cut 3 bases from V and 7 bases from J, with 13 bases between. The CDR3 is 14 residues long. The CDR3 nucleotides are TGTGCCAGCAGTTATTCAGGGTATGGACAGCCCCAGCATTTT. Protein: CASSYSGYGQPQHF.

The rearrangement uses TRBV6-5 and TRBJ2-7; perhaps TRBD1 as D (7 bases). In germline, CDR1 is MNHEY, CDR2 SVGAGI. CDR3 length: 15 amino acids. V was trimmed by 2 bases and J by 6 bases, leaving 17 bases between them. The CDR3 here is CASSYGGTEGLEQYF. The CDR3 bases are TGTGCCAGCAGTTACGGGGGGACAGAGGGACTCGAGCAGTACTTC.

The chain is built from TRBV12-5 and TRBJ1-1, with D unresolved. V lost 4 bases to trimming and J lost 7 bases, with 7 bases between them. The germline V gene encodes CDR1 LGHNT and CDR2 FRNRAP. The CDR3 totals 11 residues. CDR3 in amino acids: CASGSRGEAFF. The DNA of the CDR3 is TGTGCTAGTGGTTCCCGCGGTGAAGCTTTCTTT.